A single sample gave rise to the 14 T cell receptor beta chains below, sequenced in a study of cytomegalovirus exposure and HLA in healthy donors. With 60 Vbeta and 13 Jbeta primers, the PCR was carried out. TCRdb's copy holds only in-frame clones and misses some; the assay was immunoSEQ multiplex PCR. The sample has 200,000 to 250,000 clones; 70% are singletons. The sample comprised PBMCs. The origin of the receptors is a man between 35 and 55 years old in good health and CMV-seropositive.

The genes are TRBV29-1 and TRBJ2-3; tentatively, D is TRBD2 (6 bases). The CDR3 sequence is 14 residues long. From germline, CDR1 is SQVTM and CDR2 ANQGSEA. V lost 5 bases and J 2 bases, leaving 14 bases between the germline ends. For the CDR3, the DNA is TGCAGCGTTAGTCTGGGGGGACTCACAGATACGCAGTATTTT. Protein: CSVSLGGLTDTQYF.

This clone showed up just a few times. The genes are TRBV4-1 and TRBJ2-1, with D hard to call. The germline V gene encodes CDR1 MGHRA and CDR2 YSYEKL. V shed 0 bases and J shed 8 bases, with 14 bases lying between them. The CDR3 spans 15 residues. The CDR3 DNA sequence: TGCGCCAGCAGCCAAGAGTTCGGGTACTTCGATGAGCAGTTCTTC. It codes for CASSQEFGYFDEQFF.

The chain is built from TRBV6-5 and TRBJ2-2; perhaps TRBD1 as D (6 bases). The CDR3 totals 15 residues. Looked up from germline, CDR1 is MNHEY and CDR2 is SVGAGI. V shed 7 bases and J shed 3 bases, with 15 bases lying between them. The CDR3 region is CASTDRDKDTGELFF. The CDR3 bases are TGTGCCAGCACAGACCGGGACAAAGACACCGGGGAGCTGTTTTTT.

This chain connects TRBV6-5 to TRBJ1-2; no clear D. Germline loops: CDR1 MNHEY, CDR2 SVGAGI. CDR3 length: 15 amino acids. The V gene lost 0 bases and the J gene lost 3 bases, with 11 bases spanning the gap. The DNA for the CDR3 is TGTGCCAGCAGTTACTCCGGCACCGGGGACTATGGCTACACCTTC. This encodes CASSYSGTGDYGYTF.

This rearrangement joins TRBV4-3 to TRBJ2-2; D not certain. This CDR3 spans 14 amino acids. Trimming removed 0 bases from V and 5 bases from J, with 7 bases in between. Germline V gene sequence: CDR1 LGHNA, CDR2 YSLEER. In DNA form, the CDR3 reads TGCGCCAGCAGCCAAGAACCCGGGACCGGGGAGCTGTTTTTT. Translating it yields CASSQEPGTGELFF.

This chain connects TRBV4-1 to TRBJ2-7, with 8 bases fitting TRBD1. The J segment lost 2 bases and the V segment lost 8 bases, leaving 5 bases of the junction unmatched. CDR1 and CDR2 from the germline V gene are MGHRA and YSYEKL. The CDR3 is 13 residues long. The chain's CDR3 is CASSTGVAYEQYF. CDR3 DNA sequence: TGCGCCAGCTCGACAGGGGTGGCCTACGAGCAGTACTTC.

The chain carries TRBV28 and TRBJ1-2, with D maybe TRBD1 (5 bases). This CDR3 is built from 15 residues. V was clipped by 1 base and J by 4 bases, with 13 bases between them. CDR1 MDHEN and CDR2 SYDVKM come from the germline V gene. CDR3 DNA: TGTGCCAGCAGTTTATTGTGGGGGGTCGGCTATGGCTACACCTTC. Translated, it gives CASSLLWGVGYGYTF.

This clone has only a few counts. The chain has TRBV19 and TRBJ2-5; 11 bases are shared with TRBD1. Trimming cost V 4 bases and J 3 bases; bases outside gene matches: 7. CDR3 size: 16 residues. The germline gives CDR1 LNHDA, CDR2 SQIVND (reference sequence). CDR3 residues: CASSTGTGGLEETQYF. CDR3 nucleotide sequence: TGTGCCAGTAGTACCGGGACAGGGGGATTGGAAGAGACCCAGTACTTC. Full variable domain (remainder filled in from reference TRBV19 and TRBJ2-5): DGGITQSPKYLFRKEGQNVTLSCEQNLNHDAMYWYRQDPGQGLRLIYYSQIVNDFQKGDIAEGYSVSREKKESFPLTVTSAQKNPTAFYLCASSTGTGGLEETQYFGPGTRLLVL.

This clone turned up a few times. The chain couples TRBV7-7 to TRBJ2-1; 7 bases map to TRBD1. CDR3 length equals 13 residues. The germline V gene has CDR1 SSHAT and CDR2 FNYEAQ (reference sequence). V gave up 4 bases and J gave up 5 bases; unmatched junction bases: 2. The CDR3: CASSYRGNNEQFF. The CDR3 bases are TGTGCCAGCAGCTACAGGGGAAACAATGAGCAGTTCTTC. The full variable domain, rest sourced from reference TRBV7-7 and TRBJ2-1, is GAGVSQSPRYKVTKRGQDVTLRCDPISSHATLYWYQQALGQGPEFLTYFNYEAQPDKSGLPSDRFSAERPEGSISTLTIQRTEQRDSAMYRCASSYRGNNEQFFGPGTRLTVL.

The chain links TRBV5-1 to TRBJ1-2; tentative D call: TRBD1 (5 bases). CDR1 is SGHRS, CDR2 YFSETQ, per germline. The CDR3 loop spans 14 amino acids. The V end lost 0 bases, the J end lost 8 bases, and 14 bases lay between the germline ends. The DNA of the CDR3 is TGCGCCAGCAGCTTGGCGCAGGGCGCTGGCGGCTACACCTTC. Amino acids: CASSLAQGAGGYTF.

The genes are TRBV27 and TRBJ2-4, with D unclear. This CDR3 spans 14 amino acids. V lost 2 bases to trimming and J lost 0 bases, with 5 bases between them. CDR1 is MNHEY and CDR2 is SMNVEV in the germline V gene (reference sequence). CDR3 DNA: TGTGCCAGCAGTTTAACTCTAGCCAAAAACATTCAGTACTTC. As protein: CASSLTLAKNIQYF.

J is TRBJ2-7 and V is TRBV28; 9 bases fit TRBD2. The CDR3 consists of 15 residues. The ends lost 6 bases at V and 1 base at J; junction bases unmatched: 7. The germline gives CDR1 MDHEN, CDR2 SYDVKM. The CDR3 DNA reads TGTGCCAGCAGCCCCACAAGCGGGGGGTCCTACGAGCAGTACTTC. This translates into CASSPTSGGSYEQYF.

J is TRBJ2-7 and V is TRBV11-2; TRBD1 aligns across 7 bases. Looked up from germline, CDR1 is SGHAT and CDR2 is FQNNGV. CDR3 size: 16 residues. Losses at the gene ends were 5 bases for V and 5 bases for J; bases not matched to a gene: 15. CDR3 sequence reads: CASSIPQGNRADEQYF. The CDR3 nucleotides are TGTGCCAGCAGCATACCACAGGGGAATCGGGCGGACGAGCAGTACTTC. Supplemented by reference TRBV11-2 and TRBJ2-7, the full variable domain reads EAGVAQSPRYKIIEKRQSVAFWCNPISGHATLYWYQQILGQGPKLLIQFQNNGVVDDSQLPKDRFSAERLKGVDSTLKIQPAKLEDSAVYLCASSIPQGNRADEQYFGPGTRLTVT.

This clone appeared a single time. Other DNA sequences within the sample encode an identical CDR3. CDR3 loop: CASSEVAGGYGYTF. The CDR3 DNA follows: TGTGCCAGCAGCGAGGTGGCAGGGGGGTACGGCTACACCTTC. The chain employs TRBV6-5 and TRBJ1-2, with 7 bases lining up with TRBD1. The length of the CDR3 is 14 residues. Germline CDR1 reads MNHEY; CDR2 reads SVGAGI. The junction had 12 bases not matched to a gene; V was cut back by 6 bases and J by 8 bases.